This T cell receptor beta chain derives from a study of T cell responses to AZD1222 COVID-19 vaccine. General study points: Of spike-specific TCRs, nearly half reportedly target regions left unmutated in variants. Among vaccine-associated CD4 TCRs, coverage spanned spike, with dominance at 160-218 and 743-854. Baseline testing showed seropositivity in only a handful of AZD1222 recipients.

TCRdb's copy holds only in-frame clones and misses some; the assay was immunoSEQ multiplex PCR. This sample has fewer than 140,000 clones, with roughly 87% found just once. This clone has more than one count but fewer than ten. Its antigen is as yet unknown. This CDR3 is built from 15 residues. Germline lookup yields CDR1 SGHRS and CDR2 YFSETQ. Trimming took 4 bases from V and 0 from J, leaving 13 bases between them. The chain combines TRBV5-1 with TRBJ1-1, with D tentatively TRBD1 (5 bases). The material was peripheral blood, obtained 28 days after the second AZD1222 dose. The sequence was obtained from an adult who received the AZD1222 COVID-19 vaccine. The CDR3 loop is CASSLQLDMNTEAFF. CDR3 bases: TGCGCCAGCAGCCTCCAATTGGACATGAACACTGAAGCTTTCTTT.